Following are 9 T cell receptor beta chains from one sample sequenced in a study of T cells after yellow fever vaccination. One entry per CDR3 protein, called by TCRdb with MiXCR from the 5' RACE reads. The data show about 340,000 distinct CDR3 sequences, 8.7% seen once. This specimen was PBMCs, taken on the day of the first yellow fever vaccination. The receptor set was obtained from a young man who received the YFV17D yellow fever vaccine.

There are a few counts of this clonotype. The J gene is TRBJ2-6, the V gene TRBV5-1; a weak D match, TRBD2 (5 bases). V was cut by 7 bases and J by 0 bases, with 8 bases left in between. Looked up from germline, CDR1 is SGHRS and CDR2 is YFSETQ. The CDR3 is 14 amino acids. The CDR3 reads CASGESSGANVLTF. CDR3 bases: TGCGCCAGCGGGGAGTCCTCTGGGGCCAACGTCCTGACTTTC.

This clonotype came up a few times. The rearrangement links TRBV5-1 to TRBJ2-3, with 8 bases lining up with TRBD2. The CDR3 is 17 residues long. Losses at the gene ends were 0 bases for V and 0 bases for J; bases not matched to a gene: 6. Germline V gene lookup returns CDR1 SGHRS and CDR2 YFSETQ. CDR3 DNA sequence: TGCGCCAGCAGCTTGGGGATTAGCGGGAAAAGCACAGATACGCAGTATTTT. Translation gives CASSLGISGKSTDTQYF.

This chain uses TRBV11-1 with TRBJ2-5, with 9 bases aligning to TRBD1. V lost 5 bases and J lost 1; bases outside the gene matches: 5. This CDR3 region has 15 residues. Germline V lookup: CDR1 SGHAT, CDR2 FQDESV (reference sequence). The CDR3 is CASSLNRGRQETQYF. The CDR3 bases are TGTGCCAGCAGCCTAAACAGGGGGCGCCAAGAGACCCAGTACTTC.

This clonotype was observed a few times. The DNA for the CDR3 is TGTGCCACCAGCAGGGGGGTTACAACCTCTGGGGCCAACGTCCTGACTTTC. Translation gives CATSRGVTTSGANVLTF. This chain links TRBV15 with TRBJ2-6; D assignment may be TRBD1 or TRBD2 (5 bases each). Germline CDR1 and CDR2: LNHNV and YYDKDF (reference sequence). This CDR3 is built from 17 residues. V dropped 3 bases and J dropped 0 bases, with 12 bases sitting between them.

The genes are TRBV5-6 and TRBJ2-7, with D possibly being TRBD2 (6 bases). CDR3 length: 13 residues. V was shortened by 4 bases and J by 9 bases, with 17 bases between the two germline ends. Per germline, CDR1 SGHDT and CDR2 YYEEEE. The CDR3 coding sequence is TGTGCCAGCAGCCTCCAGGCCAGGAGGGTGCAGTACGTC. It encodes CASSLQARRVQYV.

This clonotype was counted at least ten times. This chain uses TRBV5-4 with TRBJ1-2, with D perhaps matching TRBD1 (5 bases). In germline, CDR1 is SGHNT, CDR2 YYREEE (reference sequence). This CDR3 region has 15 residues. Trimming removed 6 bases from V and 8 bases from J, with 23 bases in between. In DNA, the CDR3 is TGTGCCAGCACAACTATGGGACTGTCCCAAGGGGGCTACACCTTC. This codes for CASTTMGLSQGGYTF.

About this clonotype: A junction boundary mismatches the germline segment, possibly from a read error. The chain uses TRBV13 and TRBJ2-1; 12 bases are shared with TRBD2. Germline assignment: CDR1 PRHDT and CDR2 FYEKMQ (reference sequence). The CDR3 length is 18 residues. The CDR3 here is CTSSSGLAGPSSYNEQFF. DNA of the CDR3: TGTACCAGCAGCTCGGGACTAGCGGGTCCCAGCTCCTACAATGAGCAGTTCTTC. Based on the CDR3 plus reference TRBV13 and TRBJ2-1, the full variable domain is AAGVIQSPRHLIKEKRETATLKCYPIPRHDTVYWYQQGPGQDPQFLISFYEKMQSDKGSIPDRFSAQQFSDYHSELNMSSLELGDSALYFCTSSSGLAGPSSYNEQFFGPGTRLTVL.

The J gene is TRBJ1-1, the V gene TRBV6-2 or TRBV6-3; D gene ambiguous. The CDR3 has 14 amino acids. Germline V gene lookup returns CDR1 MNHEY and CDR2 SVGEGT. V was cut by 6 bases and J by 1 base, with 12 bases left in between. This chain's CDR3 is CASSYEHANTEAFF. DNA for the CDR3: TGTGCCAGCAGCTATGAGCACGCGAACACTGAAGCTTTCTTT.

The gene calls are TRBV10-2 and TRBJ2-3, with D perhaps matching TRBD2 (5 bases). Between the trimmed V and J ends, which lost 0 bases and 6 bases, there was a span of 16 bases. Germline V gene data show CDR1 as WSHSY and CDR2 as SAAADI. CDR3 length: 16 amino acids. CDR3 sequence: CASSESMGMGEDTQYF. The CDR3 region has the DNA TGCGCCAGCAGTGAGTCAATGGGAATGGGAGAGGATACGCAGTATTTT.